The TCR beta chain under discussion was sequenced for a study of blood T cells in healthy people across ages. About this clonotype: Its ends do not fully match the called genes, so a read error is possible.

A second PCR, run for about 6 to 11 cycles, used a sample-barcoded 5' primer plus a J-beta primer mix. One entry per CDR3 protein results from TCRdb running MiXCR on the 5' RACE reads. The sample carries fewer than 2,000,000 distinct CDR3 sequences, about 35% recorded once. The CDR3 contains 16 residues. Germline CDR1 is MGHRA and CDR2 is YSYEKL. Input material: blood. The V and J genes are TRBV4-1 and TRBJ1-2; 10 positions match TRBD1. This clonotype originated in a woman in her 30s in good health. The CDR3 sequence is CASNQPRQGANYGYTF. The CDR3 DNA sequence: TGCGCCAGCAACCAACCCAGACAGGGGGCGAACTATGGCTACACCTTC.